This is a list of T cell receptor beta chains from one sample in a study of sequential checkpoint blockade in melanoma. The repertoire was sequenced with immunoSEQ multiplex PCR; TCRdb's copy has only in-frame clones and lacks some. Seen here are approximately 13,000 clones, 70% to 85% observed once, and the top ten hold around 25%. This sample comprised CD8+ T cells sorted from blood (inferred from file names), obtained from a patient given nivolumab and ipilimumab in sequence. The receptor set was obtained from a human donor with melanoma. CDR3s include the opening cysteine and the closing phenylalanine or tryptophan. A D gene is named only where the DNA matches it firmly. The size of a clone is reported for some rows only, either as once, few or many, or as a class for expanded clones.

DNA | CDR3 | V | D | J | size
TGTGCCAGCAGTGAGGTCCACTGGGGGCCAGATACGCAGTATTTT | CASSEVHWGPDTQYF | TRBV6-1 | - | TRBJ2-3 | -
TGTGCCAGCAGTTCCGGGACTAGCGGGAGGGATGAGCAGTTCTTC | CASSSGTSGRDEQFF | TRBV27 | TRBD2 | TRBJ2-1 | once
TGTGACATAAAGGGGGCTAGGCACCGGGGAGCTGTTTTT | CDIKGARHRGAVF | TRBV30 | TRBD1 | TRBJ2-2 | -
TGTGCCACCAGCAGAGGACTGGCGCCCCAGCATTTT | CATSRGLAPQHF | TRBV15 | - | TRBJ1-5 | medium-sized
TGTGCCACCAGTGACACGGACAGGGAGCAGTTCTTC | CATSDTDREQFF | TRBV6-5 | TRBD1 | TRBJ2-1 | -
TGTGCCAGCAGTTTTGCGGATAACTACGAGCAGTACTTC | CASSFADNYEQYF | TRBV5-6 | - | TRBJ2-7 | -
TGCGCCAGCAGCTGGGGATCGGGGTCATCAGATACGCAGTATTTT | CASSWGSGSSDTQYF | TRBV4-1 | - | TRBJ2-3 | once
TGTGCCAGCAGCTTTGTGGACATGAACACTGAAGCTTTCTTT | CASSFVDMNTEAFF | TRBV5-5 | - | TRBJ1-1 | once
TGTGCCAGCAGCTCTGACAGGGACACCTTC | CASSSDRDTF | TRBV5-6 | TRBD1 | TRBJ1-2 | -
TGTGCCAGCAGCTTAGGCCGGGGGGGGATGAACACTGAAGCTTTCTTT | CASSLGRGGMNTEAFF | TRBV13 | - | TRBJ1-1 | -
TGTGCCTGGAGCCTCTTTAGCGGGAGGGGGGGTGAGCAGTTCTTC | CAWSLFSGRGGEQFF | TRBV30 | TRBD2 | TRBJ2-1 | -
TGTGCCAGCAGCGATGGGTATGGAGTGACCCAGCATTTT | CASSDGYGVTQHF | TRBV9 | - | TRBJ1-5 | -
TGTGCCACCGATAATTTATTGAGGGGGCTCTACTATGGCTACACCTTC | CATDNLLRGLYYGYTF | TRBV6-6 | TRBD1 | TRBJ1-2 | once
TGTGCCAGCAGCGTGCAGGGGTCTGGGGCCAACGTCCTGACTTTC | CASSVQGSGANVLTF | TRBV9 | - | TRBJ2-6 | -
TGTGCCGTCCGGGGGGCTAGCGGGGTACCGAACACCGGGGAGCTGTTTTTT | CAVRGASGVPNTGELFF | TRBV11-2 | TRBD2 | TRBJ2-2 | -
TGTGCCTGGAGCGTCACAGGGGAGACTGAAGCTTTCTTT | CAWSVTGETEAFF | TRBV30 | TRBD1 | TRBJ1-1 | -
TGTGCCAGCAGCGCATCTAGCGGGAGCTACGAGCAGTACTTC | CASSASSGSYEQYF | TRBV9 | TRBD2 | TRBJ2-7 | once
TGTGCCAGCAGCACCACGGGACAGGACCATAACTATGGCTACACCTTC | CASSTTGQDHNYGYTF | TRBV2 | TRBD1 | TRBJ1-2 | -
TGTGCCAGCAGTTACTCGGACAGGGGAGCTAATGAAAAACTGTTTTTT | CASSYSDRGANEKLFF | TRBV6-5 | TRBD1 | TRBJ1-4 | -
TGCGCCAGCAGCTTGACGCGGGGGGGCAAGGTAGGCAATGAGCAGTTCTTC | CASSLTRGGKVGNEQFF | TRBV5-1 | TRBD2 | TRBJ2-1 | -
TGTGCCAGCAGGGACAGGGGGCGCGCCTACGAGCAGTACTTC | CASRDRGRAYEQYF | TRBV6-1 | TRBD1 | TRBJ2-7 | -
TGCACCAGCAGACGGGATGGTTTGTGCCAAAGTCGGGCCAACGTCCTGACTTTC | CTSRRDGLCQSRANVLTF | TRBV1 | - | TRBJ2-6 | -
TGTGCCAGCAATAGAGACTCTCGGGGCGAGCAGTACTTC | CASNRDSRGEQYF | TRBV6-1 | - | TRBJ2-7 | -
TGTGCCAGCAGCCCGAGGCGGGACAGTTACACCGGGGAGCTGTTTTTT | CASSPRRDSYTGELFF | TRBV11-2 | - | TRBJ2-2 | -
TGTGCCACCAGCGGGGACAGGGGCTATAATTCACCCCTCCACTTT | CATSGDRGYNSPLHF | TRBV15 | TRBD1 | TRBJ1-6 | -
TGTGCCAGCAGCCAAGTCACAGGGTGGAGGACCGGGGAGCTGTTTTTT | CASSQVTGWRTGELFF | TRBV14 | - | TRBJ2-2 | -
TGTGCCAGTAGTATTTACAAGAACACCGGGGAGCTGTTTTTT | CASSIYKNTGELFF | TRBV19 | - | TRBJ2-2 | -
TGTGCCAGCAGTTCAGGACAGCACACTGAAGCTTTCTTT | CASSSGQHTEAFF | TRBV7-9 | - | TRBJ1-1 | -
TGTGCCAGCAGCTCGACCCCGGACAGGGCGGACGAGCAGTACTTC | CASSSTPDRADEQYF | TRBV7-9 | TRBD1 | TRBJ2-7 | -
TGTGCCAGCTCACCAGTTGGGGGGGTAAACCCCTACAATGAGCAGTTCTTC | CASSPVGGVNPYNEQFF | TRBV18 | TRBD2 | TRBJ2-1 | -
TGCGCCAGCAGCTTATCGGGTGAGCAGTTCTTC | CASSLSGEQFF | TRBV5-1 | - | TRBJ2-1 | -
TGTGCCAGCAGTTACGGGCTAGCGGAGTACGAGCAGTACTTC | CASSYGLAEYEQYF | TRBV6-5 | TRBD2 | TRBJ2-7 | -
TGTGCCAGCTCACCACCGGGACAGGGCTCCTACGAGCAGTACTTC | CASSPPGQGSYEQYF | TRBV18 | TRBD1 | TRBJ2-7 | once
TGTGCCAGCAGCGGCCGGGGGAGAGATACGCAGTATTTT | CASSGRGRDTQYF | TRBV7-6 | - | TRBJ2-3 | -
TGCGCCAGCAGCTTGGTGACAGGGAGAAGTGAAGCTTTCTTT | CASSLVTGRSEAFF | TRBV5-1 | TRBD1 | TRBJ1-1 | few
TGTGCCAGCAGCTTAGGCCGAGAGGGACAAAACTTC | CASSLGREGQNF | TRBV7-8 | - | TRBJ2-7 | -
TGTGCCAGCAGCTTAGAGCCACAGCCCCAGCATTTT | CASSLEPQPQHF | TRBV7-9 | - | TRBJ1-5 | few
TGTGCCAGCAGTGACTTTGAGCGGACAGGGAAAGAGACCCAGTACTTC | CASSDFERTGKETQYF | TRBV6-4 | TRBD1 | TRBJ2-5 | once
TGTGCCAGCAGTGAAGGGGGCCTCATAGACGAGCAGTACTTC | CASSEGGLIDEQYF | TRBV2 | - | TRBJ2-7 | -
TGTGCCAGCAGCTTAGTTGGGGGGGCCTACGAGCAGTACTTC | CASSLVGGAYEQYF | TRBV11-2 | TRBD2 | TRBJ2-7 | once
TGCGCCAGCAGCTACGGGGGGGATGAGCAGTTCTTC | CASSYGGDEQFF | TRBV4-3 | TRBD2 | TRBJ2-1 | few